The sequence of this T cell receptor beta chain was determined in a study of blood T cell repertoires in COVID-19. As for the study in general: PBMCs, B-cell-depleted T cells, or T cells provided the cDNA or gDNA that made up the material.

Assay used: immunoSEQ multiplex PCR; TCRdb lists only in-frame clones, some missing. The sample includes about 59,000 clones, over 70% of them seen just once. The CDR3 is 15 residues long. Per germline, CDR1 MGHRA and CDR2 YSYEKL. Trimming took off 1 base at V and 2 bases at J, with 11 bases between the two ends. This receptor was taken from a woman between 50 and 59 years old with active or convalescent COVID-19. This chain joins TRBV4-1 and TRBJ1-2; no reliable D call. Sequenced sample: peripheral blood. The CDR3 bases are TGCGCCAGCAGCCAAGGAGGAGGCAACAACTATGGCTACACCTTC. Protein: CASSQGGGNNYGYTF.